This T cell receptor beta chain was obtained from a study of neoadjuvant nivolumab and ipilimumab in lung cancer. Findings and limits, study-wide: Only a single major-pathologic-response sample was available for clonality analysis. Compared with tumor-adjacent uninvolved lung, resected tumors showed greater richness and clonality. Blood richness before therapy tracked richness in tumors resected after neoadjuvant therapy.

Worth noting for this clone: The antigen is not known.

Generated by immunoSEQ multiplex PCR, the TCRdb table keeps only in-frame clones and is missing some. The data show over 5,500 clones, less than 85% seen once. CDR1 is SGHKS, CDR2 YYEKEE, per germline (reference sequence). This CDR3 has 17 residues. Unmatched junction bases numbered 12, after V lost 2 bases and J lost 6 bases. The material was tumor tissue, obtained after neoadjuvant nivolumab, alone or with ipilimumab, at or shortly before surgery. The gene calls are TRBV5-5 and TRBJ2-7; 12 positions agree with TRBD1. The clonotype comes from an adult with non-small cell lung cancer. CDR3 region: CASSFGDRGRIWGEQYF. The CDR3 DNA follows: TGTGCCAGCAGCTTCGGGGACAGGGGGCGAATTTGGGGCGAGCAGTACTTC.